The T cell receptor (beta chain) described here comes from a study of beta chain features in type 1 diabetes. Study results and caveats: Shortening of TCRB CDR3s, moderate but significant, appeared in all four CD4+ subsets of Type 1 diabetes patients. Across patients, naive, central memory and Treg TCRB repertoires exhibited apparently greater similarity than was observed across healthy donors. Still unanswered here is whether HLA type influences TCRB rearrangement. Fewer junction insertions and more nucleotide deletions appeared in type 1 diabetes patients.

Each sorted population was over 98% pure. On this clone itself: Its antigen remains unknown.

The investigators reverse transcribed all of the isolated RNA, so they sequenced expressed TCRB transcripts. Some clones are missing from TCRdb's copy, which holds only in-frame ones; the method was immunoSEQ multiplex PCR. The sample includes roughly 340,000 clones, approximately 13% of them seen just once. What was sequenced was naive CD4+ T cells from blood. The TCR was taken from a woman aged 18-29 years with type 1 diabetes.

The CDR3 loop is CSANQYGYTF. The CDR3 nucleotides are TGCAGTGCTAACCAGTATGGCTACACCTTC. The chain couples TRBV20-1 to TRBJ1-2; D not resolved. The CDR3 consists of 10 residues. CDR1 DFQATT and CDR2 SNEGSKA come from the germline V gene (reference sequence). V dropped 4 bases and J dropped 5 bases, with 5 bases sitting between them.